This entry features one TCR beta chain sequence. What it recognizes is unknown. Trimming took 0 bases from V and 5 from J; bases not matched to a gene: 6. The CDR3 totals 16 residues. Germline V gene lookup returns CDR1 LNHNV and CDR2 YYDKDF (reference sequence). A single record per CDR3 protein comes from TCRdb applying MiXCR to the reads. The table includes approximately 170,000 distinct CDR3 sequences, over 15% detected once. The data belong to a study of T cell repertoires in cytomegalovirus infection. Study as a whole: CMV infection together with matching HLA type was indicated by public TCR beta signatures. Whole-study findings and limits: The ex vivo response was dominated by HLA-C-restricted CMV-specific TCR beta clonotypes. Cumulative public TCR beta family frequency identified carriers of CMV plus the relevant HLA.

The chain has TRBV15 and TRBJ2-1; 8 positions agree with TRBD2. The TCR comes from a human donor in good health (CMV status not recorded). Some clones in this sample may be carry-over from other donors' samples. The sample comprised CD8+ T cells from PBMCs. CDR3 DNA sequence: TGTGCCACCAGCAGAGATAAGGCGGGGGGCCACAATGAGCAGTTCTTC. Amino acid sequence: CATSRDKAGGHNEQFF.